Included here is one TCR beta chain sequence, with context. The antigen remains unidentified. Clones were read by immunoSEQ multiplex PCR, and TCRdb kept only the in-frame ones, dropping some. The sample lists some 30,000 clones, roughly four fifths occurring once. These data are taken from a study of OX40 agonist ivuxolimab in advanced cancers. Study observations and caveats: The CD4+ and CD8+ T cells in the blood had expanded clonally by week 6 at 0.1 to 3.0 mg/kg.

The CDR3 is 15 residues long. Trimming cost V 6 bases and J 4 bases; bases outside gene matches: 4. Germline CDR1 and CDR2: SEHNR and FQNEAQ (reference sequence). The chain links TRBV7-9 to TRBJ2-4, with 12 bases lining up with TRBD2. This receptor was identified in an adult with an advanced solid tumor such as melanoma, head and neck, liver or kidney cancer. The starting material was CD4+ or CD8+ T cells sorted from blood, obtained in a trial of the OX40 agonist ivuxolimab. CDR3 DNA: TGTGCCAGCAGTTGGACTAGCGGGGCTAAAAACATTCAGTACTTC. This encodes CASSWTSGAKNIQYF. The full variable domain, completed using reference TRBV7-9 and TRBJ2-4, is DTGVSQNPRHKITKRGQNVTFRCDPISEHNRLYWYRQTLGQGPEFLTYFQNEAQLEKSRLLSDRFSAERPKGSFSTLEIQRTEQGDSAMYLCASSWTSGAKNIQYFGAGTRLSVL.